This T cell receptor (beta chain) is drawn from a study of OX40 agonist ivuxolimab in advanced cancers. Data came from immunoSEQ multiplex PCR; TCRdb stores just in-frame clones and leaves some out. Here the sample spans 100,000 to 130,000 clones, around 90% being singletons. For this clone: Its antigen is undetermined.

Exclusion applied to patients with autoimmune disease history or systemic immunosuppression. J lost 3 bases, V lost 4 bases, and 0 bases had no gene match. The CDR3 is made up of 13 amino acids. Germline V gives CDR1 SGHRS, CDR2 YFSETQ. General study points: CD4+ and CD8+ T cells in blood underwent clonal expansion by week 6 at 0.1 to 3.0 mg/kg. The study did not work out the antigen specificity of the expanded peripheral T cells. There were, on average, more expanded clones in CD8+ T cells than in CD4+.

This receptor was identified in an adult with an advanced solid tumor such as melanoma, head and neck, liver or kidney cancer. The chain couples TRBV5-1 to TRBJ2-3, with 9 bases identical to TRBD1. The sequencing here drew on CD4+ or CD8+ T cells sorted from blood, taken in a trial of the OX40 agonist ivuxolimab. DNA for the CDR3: TGCGCCAGCAGCGGACAGGGGACAGATACGCAGTATTTT. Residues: CASSGQGTDTQYF.